A single sample is the source of the 2 T cell receptor beta chains below, sequenced in a study of neoadjuvant anti-PD-1 for oral cavity cancer. Some clones are missing from TCRdb's copy, which holds only in-frame ones; the method was immunoSEQ multiplex PCR. Of roughly 32,000 clones detected, around four fifths appear once; the ten largest clones hold around 3.3%. Stated time point: after neoadjuvant nivolumab, at surgical resection. Specimen: PBMCs, collected after nivolumab (anti-PD-1) treatment. These receptor sequences come from a person aged 35-79 years with oral cavity squamous cell carcinoma.

The rearrangement uses TRBV5-5 and TRBJ1-6; perhaps TRBD1 as D (6 bases). This CDR3 has 16 residues. The V end was cut by 3 bases, the J end by 7 bases, with 17 bases between. From germline, CDR1 is SGHKS and CDR2 YYEKEE (reference sequence). CDR3 DNA: TGTGCCAGCAGCTCGGGCCGGGACATGGGCAATTCACCCCTCCACTTT. This codes for CASSSGRDMGNSPLHF.

A single count supports this clone. The V gene is TRBV7-9, the J gene TRBJ1-1; 8 bases fit TRBD1. V lost 5 bases, J lost 1 base, and 6 bases stayed unmatched. CDR3 length equals 15 residues. Germline V gene lookup returns CDR1 SEHNR and CDR2 FQNEAQ (reference sequence). The DNA for the CDR3 is TGTGCCAGCAGCCAGCGACAGGGGAGGAACACTGAAGCTTTCTTT. This sequence encodes CASSQRQGRNTEAFF.